This section outlines one T cell receptor beta chain sequence together with its context. This specimen comes from a study of CD8 T cells in ankylosing spondylitis. TCRdb analysed the 5' RACE reads with MiXCR anew, one entry per CDR3 protein. The table lists about 120,000 distinct CDR3 sequences, approximately 13% of them singletons, with 3% in the top ten. The V gene lost 1 base and the J gene lost 9 bases, with 16 bases spanning the gap. CDR3 length: 16 residues. Germline V lookup: CDR1 SGHTA, CDR2 FQGNSA. This receptor was identified in a female donor with ankylosing spondylitis or in good health (not recorded which). The sequencing sample was made of blood, either unsorted or a sorted T cell fraction (not recorded which). The rearrangement joins TRBV7-2 to TRBJ1-6, with D possibly being TRBD1 (5 bases). CDR3 bases: TGTGCCAGCAGCTTAGAAGCCCGACAGACGGGTTCACCCCTCCACTTT. Protein sequence: CASSLEARQTGSPLHF. Full variable domain (remainder filled in from reference TRBV7-2 and TRBJ1-6): GAGVSQSPSNKVTEKGKDVELRCDPISGHTALYWYRQSLGQGLEFLIYFQGNSAPDKSGLPSDRFSAERTGGSVSTLTIQRTQQEDSAVYLCASSLEARQTGSPLHFGNGTRLTVT.